A selection of T cell receptor beta chains follows, all from one sample in a study of blood T cell repertoires in COVID-19. TCRdb's table, derived via immunoSEQ multiplex PCR, lists solely in-frame clones and lacks some. The sample includes some 300,000 clones, more than 85% of them seen just once. The sample consisted of PBMCs or T cells enriched from blood (not recorded which). The receptors here all came from a woman in her twenties or thirties who had been exposed to COVID-19. The conserved cysteine and the conserved F or W are not part of the CDR3 here. Size values are once, few and many counts, or a class for expanded clones, and some rows have none.

>TRBJ2-4|TRBV19|NA
ASSTGLAGGRDIQY
>TRBJ2-1|TRBV3-1/TRBV3-2|NA
ASSSGTTSVWEQF
>TRBJ1-2|TRBV18|few
ASSPPGQGGYGYT
>TRBJ2-1|TRBV21-1|NA
ASSKGLAGGSSYNEQF
>TRBJ2-3|TRBV6-4|NA
ARKTSGGSGKRTDTQY
>TRBJ2-5|TRBV9|NA
ASSKGLAGGPGQETQY
>TRBJ1-6|TRBV6-5|once
ASSYSTQGSSPLH
>TRBJ2-7|TRBV5-4|NA
ASSLYRDEQY
>TRBJ2-3|TRBV5-1|NA
ASSSWAGPGGDTQY
>TRBJ1-1|TRBV18|NA
ASSPGGSLTEAF
>TRBJ1-4|TRBV5-1|NA
ASSLASEEKLF
>TRBJ2-5|TRBV4-1|NA
ASSRVGAPQETQY
>TRBJ2-7|TRBV3-1/TRBV3-2|NA
ASSRFSGDYEQY
>TRBJ1-1|TRBV29-1|NA
SVDRGYTEAF
>TRBJ1-2|TRBV2|NA
ASSFSTGEWDGYT
>TRBJ2-2|TRBV9|NA
ASSAWGDTGELF
>TRBJ1-3|TRBV19|NA
ASSIRTGSGNTIY
>TRBJ1-2|TRBV7-8|NA
ASSSGQGAGYT
>TRBJ1-6|TRBV29-1|NA
SDTRDRRDSPLH
>TRBJ2-2|TRBV24-1|NA
ATSGGTGANTGELF